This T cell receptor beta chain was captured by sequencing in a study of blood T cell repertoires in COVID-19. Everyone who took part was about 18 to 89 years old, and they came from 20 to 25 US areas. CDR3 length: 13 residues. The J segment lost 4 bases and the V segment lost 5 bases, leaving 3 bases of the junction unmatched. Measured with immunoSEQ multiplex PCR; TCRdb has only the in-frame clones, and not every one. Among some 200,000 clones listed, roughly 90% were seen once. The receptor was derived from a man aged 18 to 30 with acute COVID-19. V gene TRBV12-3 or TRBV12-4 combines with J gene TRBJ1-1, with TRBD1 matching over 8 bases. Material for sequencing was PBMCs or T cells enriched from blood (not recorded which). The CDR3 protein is CASSPDRATEAFF. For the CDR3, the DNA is TGTGCCAGCAGTCCGGACAGGGCCACTGAAGCTTTCTTT.